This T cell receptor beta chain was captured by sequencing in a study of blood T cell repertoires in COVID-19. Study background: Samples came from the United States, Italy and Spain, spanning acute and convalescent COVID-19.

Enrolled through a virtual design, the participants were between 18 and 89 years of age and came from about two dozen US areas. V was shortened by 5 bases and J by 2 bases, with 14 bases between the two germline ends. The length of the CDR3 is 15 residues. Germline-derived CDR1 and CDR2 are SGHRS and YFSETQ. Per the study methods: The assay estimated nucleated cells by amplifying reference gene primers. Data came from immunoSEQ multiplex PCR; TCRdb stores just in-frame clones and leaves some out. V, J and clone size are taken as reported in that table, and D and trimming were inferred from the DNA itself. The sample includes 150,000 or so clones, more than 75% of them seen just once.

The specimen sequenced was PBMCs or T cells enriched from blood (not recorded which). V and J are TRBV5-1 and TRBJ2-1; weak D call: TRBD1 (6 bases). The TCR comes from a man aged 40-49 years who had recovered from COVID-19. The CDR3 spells CASRRQGSAYNEQFF. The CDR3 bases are TGCGCCAGCAGGAGGCAGGGGTCGGCCTACAATGAGCAGTTCTTC.